The source of this T cell receptor (beta chain) is a study of identical twins' blood T cells. TCRdb re-derived calls from the 5' RACE reads in MiXCR, one entry per CDR3 protein. Here the sample spans about 370,000 distinct CDR3 sequences, over 25% being singletons. Trimming left V 6 bases short and J 7 bases short, with 18 bases between. Germline values: CDR1 SQVTM, CDR2 ANQGSEA. CDR3 length equals 14 residues. The sequence came from a woman aged 18-50 years in good health. Sample: PBMCs. V usage is TRBV29-1 and J usage is TRBJ1-4; possible D gene TRBD1, 6 bases. CDR3 bases: TGCAGCGTCGCCGGGGGGGGCCTTTCTGAAAAACTGTTTTTT. Protein sequence: CSVAGGGLSEKLFF.